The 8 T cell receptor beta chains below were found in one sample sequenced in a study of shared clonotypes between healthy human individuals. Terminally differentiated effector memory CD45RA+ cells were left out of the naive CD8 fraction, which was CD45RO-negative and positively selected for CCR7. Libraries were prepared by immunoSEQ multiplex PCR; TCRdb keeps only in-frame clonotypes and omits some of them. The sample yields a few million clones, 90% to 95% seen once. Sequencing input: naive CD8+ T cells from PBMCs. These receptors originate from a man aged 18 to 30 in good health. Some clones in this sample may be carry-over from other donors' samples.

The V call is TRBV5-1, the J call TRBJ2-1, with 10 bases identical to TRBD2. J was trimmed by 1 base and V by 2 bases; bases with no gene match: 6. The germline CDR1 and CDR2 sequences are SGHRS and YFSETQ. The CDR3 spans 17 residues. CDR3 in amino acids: CASSLGGSGRSYNEQFF. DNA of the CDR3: TGCGCCAGCAGCTTAGGGGGTAGCGGGAGGTCCTACAATGAGCAGTTCTTC. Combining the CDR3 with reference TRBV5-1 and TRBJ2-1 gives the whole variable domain KAGVTQTPRYLIKTRGQQVTLSCSPISGHRSVSWYQQTPGQGLQFLFEYFSETQRNKGNFPGRFSGRQFSNSRSEMNVSTLELGDSALYLCASSLGGSGRSYNEQFFGPGTRLTVL.

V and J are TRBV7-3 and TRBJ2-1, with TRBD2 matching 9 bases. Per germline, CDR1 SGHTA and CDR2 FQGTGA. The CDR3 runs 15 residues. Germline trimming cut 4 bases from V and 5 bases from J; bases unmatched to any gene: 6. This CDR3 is CASSCIAGVDNEQFF. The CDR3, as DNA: TGTGCCAGCAGCTGTATAGCGGGAGTGGACAATGAGCAGTTCTTC.

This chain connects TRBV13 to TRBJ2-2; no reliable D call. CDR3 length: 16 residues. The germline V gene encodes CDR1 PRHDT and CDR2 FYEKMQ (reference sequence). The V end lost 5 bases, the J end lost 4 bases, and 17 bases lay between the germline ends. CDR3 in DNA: TGTGCCAGCAGCCCAACCGCCGGAGAAGCCACCGGGGAGCTGTTTTTT. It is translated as CASSPTAGEATGELFF. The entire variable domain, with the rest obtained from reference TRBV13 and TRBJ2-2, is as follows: AAGVIQSPRHLIKEKRETATLKCYPIPRHDTVYWYQQGPGQDPQFLISFYEKMQSDKGSIPDRFSAQQFSDYHSELNMSSLELGDSALYFCASSPTAGEATGELFFGEGSRLTVL.

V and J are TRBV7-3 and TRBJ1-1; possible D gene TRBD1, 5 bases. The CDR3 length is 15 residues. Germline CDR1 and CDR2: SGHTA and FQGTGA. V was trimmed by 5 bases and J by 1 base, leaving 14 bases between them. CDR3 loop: CASSRTRGENTEAFF. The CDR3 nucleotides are TGTGCCAGCAGCCGTACTCGAGGGGAGAACACTGAAGCTTTCTTT.

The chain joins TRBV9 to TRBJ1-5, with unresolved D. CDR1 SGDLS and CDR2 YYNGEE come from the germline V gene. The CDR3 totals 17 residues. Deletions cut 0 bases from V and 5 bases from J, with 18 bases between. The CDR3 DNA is TGTGCCAGCAGCGTAGCTTTAGACACGGAAGAAGATCAGCCCCAGCATTTT. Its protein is CASSVALDTEEDQPQHF.

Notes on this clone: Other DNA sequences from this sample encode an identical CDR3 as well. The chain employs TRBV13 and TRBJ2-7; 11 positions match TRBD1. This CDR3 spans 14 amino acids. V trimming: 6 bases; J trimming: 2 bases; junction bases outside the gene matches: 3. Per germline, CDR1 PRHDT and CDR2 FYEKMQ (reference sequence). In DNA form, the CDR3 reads TGTGCCAGCAGTCCGGGACAGGGGGCCTACGAGCAGTACTTC. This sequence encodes CASSPGQGAYEQYF.

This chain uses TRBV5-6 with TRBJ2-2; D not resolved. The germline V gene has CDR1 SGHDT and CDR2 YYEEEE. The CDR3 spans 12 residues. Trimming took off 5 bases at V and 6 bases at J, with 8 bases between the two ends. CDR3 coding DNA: TGTGCCAGCAGTACCGGGTCCGGGGAGCTGTTTTTT. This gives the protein CASSTGSGELFF.

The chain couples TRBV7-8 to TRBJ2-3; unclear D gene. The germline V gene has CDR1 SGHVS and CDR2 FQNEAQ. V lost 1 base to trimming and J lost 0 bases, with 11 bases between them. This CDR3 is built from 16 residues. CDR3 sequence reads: CASSLGASTSTDTQYF. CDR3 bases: TGTGCCAGCAGCTTAGGTGCCTCGACTAGCACAGATACGCAGTATTTT. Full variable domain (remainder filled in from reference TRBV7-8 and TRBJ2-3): GAGVSQSPRYKVAKRGQDVALRCDPISGHVSLFWYQQALGQGPEFLTYFQNEAQLDKSGLPSDRFFAERPEGSVSTLKIQRTQQEDSAVYLCASSLGASTSTDTQYFGPGTRLTVL.